This TCR beta chain was identified in a study of OX40 agonist ivuxolimab in advanced cancers. For the study in its entirety: Ivuxolimab was a fully human IgG2 agonistic monoclonal antibody targeting the costimulatory receptor OX40 (CD134). Intravenous ivuxolimab was administered to patients every 2 weeks at six dose levels: 0.01, 0.1, 0.3, 1.5, 3 and 10 mg/kg. Of the roughly 52 patients in dose escalation, about 20 had hepatocellular carcinoma, some 15 had melanoma, 9 had renal cell carcinoma and 9 had head and neck cancer. In the dose-escalation cohort, 82.7% of patients were male, and the mean age was about 55 years, with a range of about 23 to 85. Patients were allowed to have had prior anti-PD-1, anti-PD-L1 or anti-CTLA-4 therapy, and more than 35% of the dose-escalation patients had been treated with checkpoint inhibitors. Partial responses were achieved by three dose-escalation patients, of whom one had hepatocellular carcinoma and two had cutaneous melanoma. Peripheral TCRbeta sequencing aimed to test whether ivuxolimab altered TCR sequence diversity and caused clonal T-cell expansion. The paper covers the monotherapy dose-escalation part of the phase I ivuxolimab trial, which included N ≈ 50 patients. The investigation overall reported the following: At doses from 0.1 to 3.0 mg/kg, clonal expansion was seen in both CD4+ and CD8+ blood T cells between baseline and week 6. After ivuxolimab, expanded clones were on average more numerous among CD8+ T cells than among CD4+ T cells. In partial responders in the 0.1-3.0 mg/kg groups, normalized peripheral clonal expansion was found to be among the lowest, especially among CD8+ T cells. The antigen specificity of the clonally expanded peripheral T cells was not determined. Low levels of normalized T-cell clonal expansion were also seen in some patients who did not respond.

For sequencing of the TCRbeta CDR3 region, genomic DNA was extracted from the sorted cells. The immunoSEQ Assay was used to sequence the TCRbeta CDR3 regions. Held by TCRdb, this immuneACCESS table contains in-frame sequences only and omits some clones. Under half of the omission traces to an unresolved V gene where checked; the cause of the rest is unknown. For this sample the table gives 70,000 to 80,000 clones, of which 75% to 90% were detected only once. The top ten clonotypes cover approximately 1.3% of the sample. The trial excluded patients who had a history of autoimmune disease or were on systemic immunosuppression. Peripheral blood for TCR sequencing was drawn from every dose cohort at baseline, at cycle 4 day 1 and at cycle 7 day 1. Samples came from an open-label, multicenter, first-in-human phase I dose-escalation trial of ivuxolimab. Adults with locally advanced or metastatic melanoma, renal cell, hepatocellular, or head and neck squamous cell carcinoma were enrolled in the trial. Before TCR sequencing, CD4+ T cells and CD8+ T cells from peripheral blood were sorted into separate populations.

Comment on this clone: It lacks a known antigen. Base qualities were left out, and no much larger clone turns up one base away.

The sample was CD4+ or CD8+ T cells sorted from blood, taken in a trial of the OX40 agonist ivuxolimab. The TCR originated in an adult with an advanced solid tumor such as melanoma, head and neck, liver or kidney cancer.

The DNA sequence is TGTGCCAGCAGTGGACCGGGGGACGAGCAGTACTTC. This translates into CASSGPGDEQYF. Recombination joined TRBV2 with TRBJ2-7; tentative D gene TRBD2, with 6 bases matching. The junction carries 9 bases between V and J, which are trimmed by 4 bases and 5 bases respectively. Per the germline V gene, SNHLY is the CDR1 and FYNNEI is the CDR2. The CDR3 runs 12 amino acids, cysteine and phenylalanine included. Only the CDR3 DNA is retained, 36 bases long and in frame from the first base.